This T cell receptor (beta chain) was captured in a study of T-cell reconstitution after alpha-beta-depleted transplantation in children (dated by TCRdb to about 2016). A note on the overall study: T-cell immune reconstitution after TCRalphabeta/CD19-depleted allogeneic hematopoietic cell transplantation in children was quantitatively tracked in the study by means of TCR repertoire profiling. Results and caveats for the whole study, not just this receptor: Over subsequent months, a decline in hyperexpanded clone frequencies was noted, and after one year, T-cell counts and TCRbeta diversity were mostly ascribed to newly produced T cells. In some patients, high TCRbeta diversity at day 60 was attributed to recipient T cells and intrathymic progenitors that had survived conditioning. About two months after transplant, the apparently early recovery of alphabetaT-cell counts reportedly depended on just several hundred clones that had expanded rapidly and came from non-depleted graft cells.

This clonotype has more than one count but fewer than ten. What antigen it recognizes has not been identified. The input lacks base qualities; no much larger clone sits a single base away. The library was obtained by PCR. The sequencer was an Illumina HiSeq 2500. TCR libraries were prepared with molecular barcoding, using unique molecular identifiers to normalize TCRbeta repertoire quantification. TCRdb ran its own pipeline on the public reads, namely fastp trimming at Q25 and MiXCR clone calling, and kept in-frame beta chains. CDR3 protein duplicates are merged, each entry listing the most common genes and DNA. Across this sample there are hundreds of thousands of distinct CDR3 sequences, with about 12% seen only once. 0.79% of the sample rests with the top ten. Taken with the paper, the label for treatment or condition translates to: allogeneic hematopoietic cell transplantation with graft depleted of TCRalphabeta T cells and CD19 B cells. The transplant recipients were children given TCRalphabeta/CD19-depleted allogeneic hematopoietic cell grafts.

CDR1 and CDR2 are read off the germline V gene as SGHRS and YFSETQ. Relative to germline, V is 2 bases shorter and J is 3 bases shorter, with 11 bases between their ends. The CDR3 contains 15 residues, cysteine and phenylalanine counted. Left in the record is the CDR3 DNA by itself, 45 bases read in frame from the first base. This TCR derives from a girl aged 2 to 9 with congenital amegakaryocytic thrombocytopenia, due to receive a stem cell transplant. The rearrangement combines TRBV5-1 with TRBJ2-2; the D segment cannot be called with confidence. Sequenced here: PBMCs, sampled before TCRalphabeta/CD19-depleted stem cell transplant. The CDR3 in this case is CASSLASPHTGELFF. Here is the DNA: TGCGCCAGCAGCTTAGCCAGCCCCCACACCGGGGAGCTGTTTTTT.